Below, 16 T cell receptor beta chains from the same sample are listed, as sequenced in a study of T cell responses to AZD1222 COVID-19 vaccine. Repertoires were generated with immunoSEQ multiplex PCR, while TCRdb's copy carries only in-frame clones and drops some. The table has 100,000 to 150,000 clones, around nine tenths seen once; the top ten hold 6% to 8%. The sequences come from peripheral blood, collected 28 days after the second AZD1222 dose. All receptors come from an adult who received the AZD1222 COVID-19 vaccine.

This sequence joins TRBV30 and TRBJ1-1; TRBD1 agrees at 8 bases. CDR1 and CDR2 from the germline V gene are GTSNPN and SVGIG (reference sequence). V gave up 2 bases and J gave up 2 bases; unmatched junction bases: 4. The CDR3 is made up of 14 amino acids. CDR3 bases: TGTGCCTGGAGTCCCGGACAGGGCAACACTGAAGCTTTCTTT. Translation: CAWSPGQGNTEAFF.

This rearrangement joins TRBV19 to TRBJ1-1, with TRBD1 identical over 7 bases. Looked up from germline, CDR1 is LNHDA and CDR2 is SQIVND (reference sequence). J lost 2 bases, V lost 4 bases, and 7 bases had no gene match. The CDR3 contains 15 residues. As DNA, the CDR3 is TGTGCCAGTAGTACGGGGACAGACCTAAACACTGAAGCTTTCTTT. Protein sequence: CASSTGTDLNTEAFF.

This rearrangement joins TRBV10-2 to TRBJ2-7; 8 bases match TRBD2. Germline loops: CDR1 WSHSY, CDR2 SAAADI. The CDR3 totals 14 residues. The V gene end was trimmed by 0 bases and the J gene end by 3 bases; junction bases not matched to a gene: 1. The CDR3 spells CASSESTSGYEQYF. The CDR3 DNA sequence: TGCGCCAGCAGTGAGTCTACTAGCGGCTACGAGCAGTACTTC.

The rearrangement links TRBV12-3 or TRBV12-4 to TRBJ2-2; TRBD2 matches at 10 bases. V trimming: 10 bases; J trimming: 1 base; junction bases outside the gene matches: 0. This CDR3 comprises 13 residues. The CDR3 loop reads CATSGRNTGELFF. CDR3 coding DNA: TGTGCCACTAGCGGGAGGAACACCGGGGAGCTGTTTTTT.

The chain is built from TRBV7-9 and TRBJ1-1; D call uncertain. Per the germline V gene, CDR1 is SEHNR and CDR2 is FQNEAQ (reference sequence). This CDR3 is built from 13 residues. The ends were cut back, 2 bases at V and 11 bases at J, with 15 bases in the middle. The chain's CDR3 is CASSLSQVARAFF. CDR3 DNA sequence: TGTGCCAGCAGCTTAAGTCAGGTTGCGCGGGCTTTCTTT.

This clone occurred once. Sequence at one end of the junction differs from germline and may be a read error. The chain is built from TRBV7-2 and TRBJ2-4; 12 nucleotides agree with TRBD2. The CDR3 runs 17 residues. CDR1 and CDR2 (germline): SGHTA, FQGNSA. The CDR3 region has the DNA TGTGCCAGCAGCCTAGCGGGGGGGACAGGGGCCAAAAACATTCAGTACTTC. It translates to CASSLAGGTGAKNIQYF.

The CDR3 is CASSLGDRGGYEQYF. DNA for the CDR3: TGTGCCAGCAGCTTAGGGGACAGGGGAGGCTACGAGCAGTACTTC. The V call is TRBV7-6, the J call TRBJ2-7, with 10 nucleotides matching TRBD1. This CDR3 is built from 15 residues. Germline V gene lookup returns CDR1 SGHVS and CDR2 FNYEAQ. V trimming: 1 base; J trimming: 3 bases; junction bases outside the gene matches: 3.

The J gene is TRBJ2-1, the V gene TRBV10-3; 12 bases match TRBD2. CDR1 is ENHRY, CDR2 SYGVKD, per germline. The CDR3 is made up of 22 amino acids. The V gene end was trimmed by 6 bases and the J gene end by 3 bases; junction bases not matched to a gene: 24. CDR3 DNA sequence: TGTGCCATCAGCTTCCCCAGGGGTCTAGCGGGAGGGCCGGGAGCCGACTACAATGAGCAGTTCTTC. Its translation: CAISFPRGLAGGPGADYNEQFF.

There are a few counts of this clone. The rearrangement joins TRBV6-2 or TRBV6-3 to TRBJ2-7; TRBD1 matches 8 bases. CDR3 length: 14 amino acids. V dropped 2 bases and J dropped 7; count of bases not matched to a gene: 7. Per germline, CDR1 MNHEY and CDR2 SVGEGT. The CDR3 sequence is CASSYGQGLGEQYF. CDR3 sequence (DNA): TGTGCCAGCAGTTACGGACAGGGTTTGGGGGAGCAGTACTTC.

The chain recombines TRBV7-2 with TRBJ2-7; a possible D gene is TRBD1 (6 bases). The V and J ends lost 1 base and 3 bases respectively, with 10 bases between them. Germline CDR1 SGHTA, CDR2 FQGNSA. CDR3 length: 14 amino acids. The CDR3 sequence is CASSLEVGGYEQYF. CDR3 bases: TGTGCCAGCAGCTTAGAGGTAGGGGGCTACGAGCAGTACTTC.

The chain employs TRBV9 and TRBJ2-7; D uncertain. The CDR3 totals 14 residues. V lost 2 bases to trimming and J lost 1 base, with 10 bases between them. Germline CDR1 is SGDLS and CDR2 is YYNGEE. CDR3 sequence (DNA): TGTGCCAGCAGCGTTTCGGGTGGGTCCTACGAGCAGTACTTC. Residues: CASSVSGGSYEQYF.

The J gene is TRBJ1-2, the V gene TRBV28; D may be TRBD1 (6 bases). The CDR3 consists of 18 residues. Per germline, CDR1 MDHEN and CDR2 SYDVKM. Between the trimmed V and J ends, which lost 3 bases and 6 bases, there was a span of 26 bases. The CDR3 DNA reads as TGTGCCAGCAGTTTGATCTCTATGAGGGGGGCGCTTGGCCATGGCTACACCTTC. This codes for CASSLISMRGALGHGYTF.

The CDR3 DNA is TGTGCCAGCGGGGCCGGGACGGGGTTTGGCTATGGCTACACCTTC. Its protein product is CASGAGTGFGYGYTF. V is TRBV5-6 and J is TRBJ1-2, with D possibly being TRBD1 (5 bases). Germline lookup yields CDR1 SGHDT and CDR2 YYEEEE. The CDR3 loop spans 15 amino acids. Trimming removed 7 bases at V and 4 bases at J, with 20 bases between. Based on the CDR3 plus reference TRBV5-6 and TRBJ1-2, the full variable domain is DAGVTQSPTHLIKTRGQQVTLRCSPKSGHDTVSWYQQALGQGPQFIFQYYEEEERQRGNFPDRFSGHQFPNYSSELNVNALLLGDSALYLCASGAGTGFGYGYTFGSGTRLTVV.

This chain links TRBV19 with TRBJ2-1; a weak D match, TRBD1 (6 bases). Trimming took 7 bases from V and 4 from J, leaving 14 bases between them. The CDR3 is 14 amino acids. Germline V lookup: CDR1 LNHDA, CDR2 SQIVND (reference sequence). DNA for the CDR3: TGTGCCAGTACTAGGACAGACCTTTACAATGAGCAGTTCTTC. Translated: CASTRTDLYNEQFF.

The V call is TRBV3-1 (or the pseudogene TRBV3-2), the J call TRBJ1-4, with 10 nucleotides matching TRBD1. CDR1 LGHDT and CDR2 YNNKEL come from the germline V gene (reference sequence). J was trimmed by 8 bases and V by 4 bases; bases with no gene match: 7. This CDR3 region has 15 residues. CDR3 sequence reads: CASSPRDRGGEKLFF. CDR3 bases: TGTGCCAGCAGCCCCCGGGACAGGGGAGGAGAAAAACTGTTTTTT.

The chain is built from TRBV11-3 and TRBJ2-3; D remains ambiguous. V was cut by 5 bases and J by 4 bases, with 10 bases left in between. CDR3 size: 13 residues. The germline gives CDR1 SGHNT, CDR2 YENEEA. CDR3 DNA sequence: TGTGCCAGCAGCCCCCATTTGGCAGATACGCAGTATTTT. As protein: CASSPHLADTQYF.